These 16 T cell receptor beta chains originate from one sample sequenced in a study of vaccination effects on CD4 cells after COVID-19. Which antigens these TCRs recognize remains unknown. Sequencing was preceded by expansion of antigen-specific CD4+ T cells with viral peptide pools in the ViraFEST assay. Once cultured for 10 days, the cells underwent separation to obtain CD4+ T cells. Repertoires were generated with immunoSEQ multiplex PCR, while TCRdb's copy carries only in-frame clones and drops some. The repertoire holds some 79,000 clones, roughly 74% seen once, with 1.5% to 2% in the top ten. Here the sequenced sample was CD4+ T cells from PBMCs cultured with HCoV-229E spike peptides, taken before COVID-19 vaccination. The receptors stem from a human donor who received a COVID-19 vaccine.

The rearrangement uses TRBV18 and TRBJ1-5; no reliable D call. CDR1 is KGHSH, CDR2 LQKENI, per germline. V dropped 3 bases and J dropped 1 base, with 10 bases sitting between them. The CDR3 is 15 residues long. The CDR3 nucleotides read TGTGCCAGCTCACCGTTGGCTGCAAGCAATCAGCCCCAGCATTTT. It encodes CASSPLAASNQPQHF.

V and J are TRBV30 and TRBJ1-4; D ambiguous. V lost 7 bases and J 0 bases, leaving 6 bases between the germline ends. CDR3 length: 12 amino acids. Germline CDR1 is GTSNPN and CDR2 is SVGIG (reference sequence). The CDR3 protein is CALIATNEKLFF. CDR3 in DNA: TGTGCCTTAATAGCAACTAATGAAAAACTGTTTTTT. Combining the CDR3 with reference TRBV30 and TRBJ1-4 gives the whole variable domain SQTIHQWPATLVQPVGSPLSLECTVEGTSNPNLYWYRQAAGRGLQLLFYSVGIGQISSEVPQNLSASRPQDRQFILSSKKLLLSDSGFYLCALIATNEKLFFGSGTQLSVL.

V usage is TRBV6-5 and J usage is TRBJ1-1; 9 bases line up with TRBD1. Losses at the gene ends were 5 bases for V and 6 bases for J; bases not matched to a gene: 10. From germline, CDR1 is MNHEY and CDR2 SVGAGI. The CDR3 length is 15 residues. The CDR3 DNA reads as TGTGCCAGCAGTCCTATTAGACAGGGGGTGGCTGAAGCTTTCTTT. It codes for CASSPIRQGVAEAFF.

This chain uses TRBV7-9 with TRBJ1-4, with TRBD1 matching 7 bases. The J segment lost 8 bases and the V segment lost 8 bases, leaving 14 bases of the junction unmatched. CDR1 and CDR2 (germline): SEHNR, FQNEAQ (reference sequence). This CDR3 region has 15 residues. The CDR3 DNA sequence: TGTGCCAGCGCGTTCCGTGGAGGGGGCGGCGAAAAACTGTTTTTT. Translated: CASAFRGGGGEKLFF.

The chain links TRBV4-1 to TRBJ2-7; the D gene could be TRBD1 or TRBD2 (5 bases each). The CDR3 consists of 15 residues. Germline CDR1 reads MGHRA; CDR2 reads YSYEKL. Trimming shortened V by 4 bases and J by 1 base, and 14 bases separated the two germline ends. The CDR3 is CASSPRENPSYEQYV. DNA for the CDR3: TGCGCCAGCAGCCCCAGGGAGAACCCATCCTACGAGCAGTACGTC.

This clone was detected a few times. Other DNA sequences of this sample code for an identical CDR3. The chain is built from TRBV29-1 and TRBJ1-2, with 9 bases aligning to TRBD1. Per the germline V gene, CDR1 is SQVTM and CDR2 is ANQGSEA. The V gene end was trimmed by 7 bases and the J gene end by 0 bases; junction bases not matched to a gene: 3. This CDR3 comprises 13 residues. The CDR3 region has the DNA TGCAGCGCCCGGACAGGGGCTAACTATGGCTACACCTTC. This translates into CSARTGANYGYTF.

This chain joins TRBV12-3 or TRBV12-4 and TRBJ2-1; D is perhaps TRBD1 or TRBD2 (5 bases each). V lost 2 bases and J 9 bases, leaving 11 bases between the germline ends. This CDR3 has 13 amino acids. The CDR3 sequence: CASSLRGRGEQFF. CDR3 DNA: TGTGCCAGCAGTTTACGGGGCCGAGGTGAGCAGTTCTTC.

The chain recombines TRBV7-8 with TRBJ1-1; D uncertain. V was clipped by 5 bases and J by 0 bases, with 22 bases between them. The CDR3 loop spans 18 amino acids. The germline V gene has CDR1 SGHVS and CDR2 FQNEAQ. The CDR3 here is CASSVGNHYGDMNTEAFF. CDR3 coding DNA: TGTGCCAGCAGCGTGGGGAACCACTATGGGGATATGAACACTGAAGCTTTCTTT.

The chain carries TRBV11-1 and TRBJ2-1; TRBD1 matches 10 bases. The length of the CDR3 is 14 residues. From germline, CDR1 is SGHAT and CDR2 FQDESV (reference sequence). The J segment lost 8 bases and the V segment lost 5 bases, leaving 6 bases of the junction unmatched. CDR3: CASSRDRGSYEQFF. CDR3 sequence (DNA): TGTGCCAGCAGCCGGGACAGGGGCTCTTATGAGCAGTTCTTC.

The V call is TRBV6-5, the J call TRBJ2-7, with a weak D call TRBD1 (5 bases). Per the germline V gene, CDR1 is MNHEY and CDR2 is SVGAGI. The CDR3 has 14 amino acids. Trimming took 2 bases from V and 6 from J, leaving 14 bases between them. The CDR3 reads CASSYNIGASEQYV. CDR3 in DNA: TGTGCCAGCAGTTACAATATTGGGGCTAGCGAGCAGTACGTC.

The chain is built from TRBV6-5 and TRBJ2-1; 7 bases match TRBD2. CDR1 MNHEY and CDR2 SVGAGI come from the germline V gene. The CDR3 loop spans 15 amino acids. The J segment lost 2 bases and the V segment lost 6 bases, leaving 7 bases of the junction unmatched. In DNA form, the CDR3 reads TGTGCCAGCAGGGGCTGGGGGGGGACCTACAATGAGCAGTTCTTC. Protein: CASRGWGGTYNEQFF.

CDR3: CASSSGDRPNQPQHF. The CDR3 DNA reads as TGTGCCAGCAGTTCGGGGGACAGACCCAATCAGCCCCAGCATTTT. This sequence joins TRBV28 and TRBJ1-5; 7 nucleotides match TRBD1. The V gene end was trimmed by 4 bases and the J gene end by 3 bases; junction bases not matched to a gene: 6. The CDR3 covers 15 residues. Germline V gene data show CDR1 as MDHEN and CDR2 as SYDVKM.

There are a few counts of this clone. This sample also contains other DNA sequences that code for the same CDR3. The J gene is TRBJ2-2, the V gene TRBV18; possibly TRBD2 for D (5 bases). The V and J ends lost 3 bases and 2 bases respectively, with 10 bases between them. The CDR3 has 15 amino acids. Germline V gene sequence: CDR1 KGHSH, CDR2 LQKENI. This chain's CDR3 is CASSPGVSNTGELFF. The DNA of the CDR3 is TGTGCCAGCTCACCGGGAGTTTCTAACACCGGGGAGCTGTTTTTT.

This clone has only a few counts. The CDR3 nucleotides are TGTGCCAGCAGTTTCCAGGGGAATCAGCCCCAGCATTTT. It yields the protein CASSFQGNQPQHF. This chain uses TRBV12-3 or TRBV12-4 with TRBJ1-5, with a tentative D call TRBD1 (6 bases). Trimming took 3 bases from V and 4 from J, leaving 7 bases between them. This CDR3 region has 13 residues.

In this sample, this clone turned up a few times. The genes are TRBV5-1 and TRBJ1-2; 8 bases line up with TRBD1. Losses at the gene ends were 3 bases for V and 5 bases for J; bases not matched to a gene: 12. Per the germline V gene, CDR1 is SGHRS and CDR2 is YFSETQ. This CDR3 has 16 amino acids. For the CDR3, the DNA is TGCGCCAGCAGCTGGAGCTCGGGACAGGAGGCTTATGGCTACACCTTC. Translating it yields CASSWSSGQEAYGYTF.

The gene calls are TRBV28 and TRBJ2-7, with D possibly being TRBD2 (6 bases). V dropped 5 bases and J dropped 3 bases, with 17 bases sitting between them. CDR3 length: 15 amino acids. Germline V gives CDR1 MDHEN, CDR2 SYDVKM. CDR3 nucleotide sequence: TGTGCCAGCAGTCAGCCCGGGACGGGACTCTACGAGCAGTACGTC. Translated, it gives CASSQPGTGLYEQYV.